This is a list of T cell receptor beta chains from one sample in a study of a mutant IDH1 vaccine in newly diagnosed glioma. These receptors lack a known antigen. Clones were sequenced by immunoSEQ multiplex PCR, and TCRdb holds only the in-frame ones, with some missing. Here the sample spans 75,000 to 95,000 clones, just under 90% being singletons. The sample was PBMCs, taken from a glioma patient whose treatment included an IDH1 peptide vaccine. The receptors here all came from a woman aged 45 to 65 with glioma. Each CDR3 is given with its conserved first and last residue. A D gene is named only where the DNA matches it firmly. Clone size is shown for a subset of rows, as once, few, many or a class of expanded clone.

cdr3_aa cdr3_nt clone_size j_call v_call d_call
CASSSREDGETQYF TGTGCCAGCAGTTCTAGGGAGGACGGGGAGACCCAGTACTTC . TRBJ2-5 TRBV27 .
CASSLSVGLAVGSYEQYF TGTGCCAGCAGTTTGAGTGTGGGACTAGCGGTAGGCTCCTACGAGCAGTACTTC . TRBJ2-7 TRBV28 TRBD2
CASSPSRVPNTGELFF TGTGCCAGCTCACCATCCAGGGTCCCTAACACCGGGGAGCTGTTTTTT . TRBJ2-2 TRBV18 .
CASSSHPRDTTDTQYF TGCGCCAGCAGCTCGCATCCCCGGGACACCACAGATACGCAGTATTTT . TRBJ2-3 TRBV4-1 .
CAISESETTGGLDEAFF TGTGCCATCAGTGAGTCGGAGACGACAGGGGGCTTGGATGAAGCTTTCTTT . TRBJ1-1 TRBV10-3 TRBD1
CASRPGTITDTQYF TGTGCCAGCAGACCTGGGACTATCACAGATACGCAGTATTTT . TRBJ2-3 TRBV6-5 TRBD2
CASSDGLGANYEQYF TGCGCCAGCAGTGATGGGTTGGGAGCGAACTACGAGCAGTACTTC . TRBJ2-7 TRBV10-1 .
CASSRGAGSYEQYF TGCGCCAGCAGTCGGGGAGCCGGCTCCTACGAGCAGTACTTC once TRBJ2-7 TRBV10-2 .
CASSQGRWSGASNNEQFF TGCGCCAGCAGCCAAGGACGTTGGAGTGGGGCTTCCAACAATGAGCAGTTCTTC . TRBJ2-1 TRBV4-1 .
CASSVTLGQPQHF TGTGCCAGCAGTGTGACGTTAGGGCAGCCCCAGCATTTT . TRBJ1-5 TRBV6-1 .
CASSQSEAGPYEQYF TGCGCCAGCAGCCAGTCAGAAGCGGGCCCCTACGAGCAGTACTTC once TRBJ2-7 TRBV4-1 .
CASSPYTSSYNEQFF TGTGCCAGCAGCCCGTACACGAGCTCCTACAATGAGCAGTTCTTC once TRBJ2-1 TRBV9 .
CASSVGFSPLHF TGTGCCAGCAGTGTCGGGTTTTCACCCCTCCACTTT . TRBJ1-6 TRBV7-9 .
CAWRGLAGNEQFF TGTGCCTGGAGAGGACTAGCGGGAAATGAGCAGTTCTTC . TRBJ2-1 TRBV30 TRBD2
CARSLGGNNSPLHF TGTGCCAGAAGCTTGGGCGGAAATAATTCACCCCTCCACTTT . TRBJ1-6 TRBV5-3 .
CASSIMAGANYGYTF TGTGCCAGTAGTATAATGGCGGGAGCTAACTATGGCTACACCTTC . TRBJ1-2 TRBV19 .
CASSLPGGGTETQYF TGTGCCAGCAGTTTACCGGGGGGGGGCACTGAGACCCAGTACTTC . TRBJ2-5 TRBV28 TRBD2
CASSLGLAGNNEQFF TGTGCCAGCAGCTTGGGACTAGCGGGCAACAATGAGCAGTTCTTC . TRBJ2-1 TRBV5-4 TRBD2
CASRGTGLAVEFF TGTGCCAGCAGAGGAACGGGACTCGCCGTAGAGTTCTTC . TRBJ2-1 TRBV28 .
CASGSGAIYEQYF TGTGCCAGCGGAAGTGGGGCAATCTACGAGCAGTACTTC . TRBJ2-7 TRBV6-5 .
CASSMNWGPQNIQYF TGTGCCAGTAGTATGAATTGGGGTCCCCAAAACATTCAGTACTTC . TRBJ2-4 TRBV19 .
CASSQEPGYSYEQYF TGTGCCAGCAGCCAAGAACCGGGTTACTCCTACGAGCAGTACTTC once TRBJ2-7 TRBV4-2 .
CASSSGGEQYF TGTGCCAGTAGTTCTGGGGGCGAGCAGTACTTC . TRBJ2-7 TRBV19 .
CASSPRALYNEQFF TGCGCCAGCAGCCCACGGGCTCTCTACAATGAGCAGTTCTTC once TRBJ2-1 TRBV4-1 .
CASSTGTVSRGYTF TGTGCCAGCAGTACCGGGACAGTAAGTCGTGGCTACACCTTC . TRBJ1-2 TRBV28 TRBD1
CAWSAENYGYTF TGTGCCTGGAGCGCTGAGAACTATGGCTACACCTTC . TRBJ1-2 TRBV30 .
CASSLGTNEQFF TGTGCCAGCAGCTTAGGAACGAATGAGCAGTTCTTC . TRBJ2-1 TRBV11-2 .
CASSRTTSGIEQFF TGTGCCAGCAGCAGAACGACTAGCGGGATTGAGCAGTTCTTC once TRBJ2-1 TRBV11-1 TRBD2
CAWTLGQGGNTIYF TGTGCCTGGACCCTAGGACAGGGAGGAAACACCATATATTTT . TRBJ1-3 TRBV30 TRBD1
CASSRQGGQPQHF TGTGCCAGTAGTCGACAGGGCGGTCAGCCCCAGCATTTT . TRBJ1-5 TRBV19 TRBD1
CASTLGQGQYNEQFF TGTGCCAGCACCCTGGGACAGGGGCAATACAATGAGCAGTTCTTC few TRBJ2-1 TRBV27 TRBD1
CASSQSGNEQFF TGTGCCAGCAGCCAAAGCGGCAATGAGCAGTTCTTC once TRBJ2-1 TRBV5-6 .
CASSPSSTGASEAFF TGTGCCAGCAGTCCTTCGTCTACAGGGGCTTCTGAAGCTTTCTTT . TRBJ1-1 TRBV28 TRBD1
CASSLDGFYGYTF TGTGCCAGCAGCTTAGATGGGTTCTATGGCTACACCTTC . TRBJ1-2 TRBV11-2 .
CASSPKGQPPDNEQFF TGCGCCAGCAGCCCAAAGGGACAGCCCCCCGACAATGAGCAGTTCTTC . TRBJ2-1 TRBV5-1 TRBD1
CASTRGGGGTGELFF TGTGCCAGCACCCGAGGTGGAGGAGGGACCGGGGAGCTGTTTTTT . TRBJ2-2 TRBV6-1 .
CASSRLAGGLFSYEQYF TGTGCCAGCAGCCGACTAGCGGGAGGCCTCTTCTCCTACGAGCAGTACTTC . TRBJ2-7 TRBV7-8 TRBD2
CAWGGIGNTIYF TGTGCCTGGGGGGGGATTGGAAACACCATATATTTT . TRBJ1-3 TRBV30 .
CSVETGANEQFF TGCAGCGTTGAAACAGGGGCCAATGAGCAGTTCTTC . TRBJ2-1 TRBV29-1 TRBD1
CASSYGWTESTDTQYF TGTGCCAGCAGTTACGGTTGGACAGAAAGCACAGATACGCAGTATTTT . TRBJ2-3 TRBV6-5 .
CAWMRGSNSPLHF TGTGCCTGGATGAGGGGTAGTAATTCACCCCTCCACTTT . TRBJ1-6 TRBV30 .
CASSLALGATNEKLFF TGTGCCAGCAGCTTAGCGCTAGGGGCAACTAATGAAAAACTGTTTTTT once TRBJ1-4 TRBV7-9 .
CSVLPGASTDTQYF TGCAGCGTTCTGCCGGGAGCTAGCACAGATACGCAGTATTTT once TRBJ2-3 TRBV29-1 .
CASAKEAVADTQYF TGTGCCAGCGCCAAGGAAGCGGTCGCAGATACGCAGTATTTT . TRBJ2-3 TRBV6-4 .
CASSSGTGVAQFF TGCGCCAGCAGTAGCGGGACAGGGGTGGCGCAGTTCTTC . TRBJ2-1 TRBV10-1 TRBD1
CASSFIAGAYEQYF TGTGCCAGCAGTTTTATCGCAGGAGCCTACGAGCAGTACTTC . TRBJ2-7 TRBV28 .
CAWLGAGDTIYF TGTGCCTGGTTGGGGGCTGGGGACACCATATATTTT few TRBJ1-3 TRBV30 .
CASSFSVNTEAFF TGTGCCAGCAGCTTTTCGGTGAACACTGAAGCTTTCTTT . TRBJ1-1 TRBV11-3 .
CASSLEGTNHNEQFF TGCGCCAGCAGCTTGGAGGGGACTAACCACAATGAGCAGTTCTTC . TRBJ2-1 TRBV5-1 TRBD2
CASSYGPRDTQYF TGTGCCAGCAGCTACGGACCGAGGGATACGCAGTATTTT . TRBJ2-3 TRBV7-9 .
CAWSSTEAFF TGTGCCTGGAGTTCCACTGAAGCTTTCTTT . TRBJ1-1 TRBV30 .
CASSEDNEKLFF TGTGCCAGCAGCGAGGATAATGAAAAACTGTTTTTT . TRBJ1-4 TRBV2 .
CASSYIAGDGREQYF TGTGCCAGCAGTTACATAGCAGGGGATGGGCGCGAGCAGTACTTC once TRBJ2-7 TRBV6-5 .
CASSYGTSGSNNEQFF TGTGCCAGCAGTTACGGGACTAGCGGTTCGAACAATGAGCAGTTCTTC . TRBJ2-1 TRBV6-6 TRBD2
CASSGTYDSPLHF TGTGCCAGCAGTGGGACGTACGATTCACCCCTCCACTTT . TRBJ1-6 TRBV2 .
CAWSGTSASYNEQFF TGTGCCTGGAGTGGGACTAGCGCTTCCTACAATGAGCAGTTCTTC . TRBJ2-1 TRBV30 TRBD2
CASRTGGSQETQYF TGTGCCAGCAGAACAGGGGGGTCCCAAGAGACCCAGTACTTC . TRBJ2-5 TRBV6-5 TRBD1
CASSFWGPSSYEQYF TGTGCCAGCAGCTTCTGGGGTCCCAGCTCCTACGAGCAGTACTTC . TRBJ2-7 TRBV13 .
CSVDRLADTQYF TGCAGCGTTGACCGGTTGGCAGATACGCAGTATTTT . TRBJ2-3 TRBV29-1 .
CASSFRQGVGNTEAFF TGCGCCAGCAGCTTTCGACAGGGGGTAGGGAACACTGAAGCTTTCTTT . TRBJ1-1 TRBV5-1 TRBD1